These 21 T cell receptor beta chains share one sample of origin, sequenced in a study of T cells after posttransplantation cyclophosphamide. Clones were read by immunoSEQ multiplex PCR, and TCRdb kept only the in-frame ones, dropping some. This sample has about 30,000 clones, each found more than once. The sequenced sample was PBMCs. Receptors were obtained from a woman in her sixties or seventies in good health, CMV-negative, and a related stem cell transplant donor.

This clone showed up many times. The V call is TRBV7-3, the J call TRBJ2-1; TRBD2 aligns across 7 bases. V was pared by 4 bases and J by 4 bases, with 4 bases of the junction left unmatched. The CDR3 consists of 14 residues. Germline values: CDR1 SGHTA, CDR2 FQGTGA. CDR3: CASSSSGIYNEQFF. DNA of the CDR3: TGTGCCAGCAGCTCTAGCGGAATTTACAATGAGCAGTTCTTC.

The sample holds many counts of this clone. The rearrangement joins TRBV6-5 to TRBJ2-7, with 8 bases fitting TRBD1. This CDR3 has 14 amino acids. The germline V gene encodes CDR1 MNHEY and CDR2 SVGAGI. Trimming cost V 5 bases and J 4 bases; bases outside gene matches: 7. The CDR3 DNA reads TGTGCCAGCAGTGCCGGGACAGGTTTTTACGAGCAGTACTTC. It codes for CASSAGTGFYEQYF.

This CDR3 is CASSLKQGIYEQYF. The CDR3 coding sequence is TGTGCCAGCAGTTTAAAACAGGGGATATACGAGCAGTACTTC. The chain has TRBV12-3 or TRBV12-4 and TRBJ2-7; TRBD1 agrees at 7 bases. Trimming at V came to 2 bases and at J to 4 bases, leaving 5 bases not matched to a gene. CDR3 length equals 14 residues.

This clone showed up many times. V and J are TRBV6-5 and TRBJ2-7; no clear D. V was clipped by 7 bases and J by 9 bases, with 4 bases between them. The CDR3 loop spans 8 amino acids. Germline loops: CDR1 MNHEY, CDR2 SVGAGI. As DNA, the CDR3 is TGTGCCAGCAAGGGGCAGTACTTC. This translates into CASKGQYF.

This clone was seen at least ten times. The chain combines TRBV2 with TRBJ2-6; tentative D call: TRBD1 (6 bases). Trimming stripped 7 bases from V and 4 bases from J, with 14 bases between. CDR3 size: 15 residues. The germline gives CDR1 SNHLY, CDR2 FYNNEI. CDR3 in DNA: TGTGCCAGCACCGGACAGCGTGGCGGGGCCAACGTCCTGACTTTC. Amino acids: CASTGQRGGANVLTF.

This clone was detected only a few times. At one boundary the junction diverges from the germline segment, which might be a read error. The chain uses TRBV30 and TRBJ2-7; 15 bases map to TRBD2. The CDR3 totals 16 residues. Per the germline V gene, CDR1 is GTSNPN and CDR2 is SVGIG (reference sequence). CDR3 coding DNA: TGTGCCTGGAGTGTTAGGGGACTAGCGGGAGGCTACCAGCAGTACTTC. Amino acid sequence: CAWSVRGLAGGYQQYF.

The table lists this clone with many counts. J is TRBJ2-1 and V is TRBV7-3; no clear D gene. Germline loops: CDR1 SGHTA, CDR2 FQGTGA. The CDR3 sequence is 18 residues long. Trimming cost V 3 bases and J 6 bases, with 24 bases left between them. Here the CDR3 reads CASSLPEDYSAEGNEQFF. DNA of the CDR3: TGTGCCAGCAGCTTGCCAGAAGATTACTCGGCGGAAGGCAATGAGCAGTTCTTC.

The table lists this clone with many counts. The chain uses TRBV12-3 or TRBV12-4 and TRBJ1-5; no clear D gene. The CDR3 loop spans 12 amino acids. V was cut by 4 bases and J by 8 bases, with 9 bases left in between. The CDR3 reads CASSSGYEPQHF. Here the CDR3 DNA reads TGTGCCAGCAGTTCCGGTTACGAGCCCCAGCATTTT.

This clone was seen repeatedly, ten times or more. CDR3 region: CASRQGFSYGYTF. CDR3 DNA: TGTGCCAGCAGGCAGGGGTTCTCCTATGGCTACACCTTC. The chain uses TRBV6-1 and TRBJ1-2; a possible D gene is TRBD1 (6 bases). V lost 6 bases and J lost 4, with 12 bases in between. Germline V CDR1 and CDR2: MNHNS, SASEGT. The CDR3 is 13 amino acids.

This clone was counted many times. This chain uses TRBV9 with TRBJ2-1, with 8 positions matching TRBD2. Germline-derived CDR1 and CDR2 are SGDLS and YYNGEE. The J segment lost 5 bases and the V segment lost 4 bases, leaving 8 bases of the junction unmatched. This CDR3 has 15 amino acids. The CDR3 coding sequence is TGTGCCAGCAGCAGCAGCGGGGGCTTCAACAATGAGCAGTTCTTC. Protein product: CASSSSGGFNNEQFF.

There are many counts of this clone. The J gene is TRBJ2-1, the V gene TRBV12-3 or TRBV12-4; 8 bases fit TRBD2. V shed 3 bases, J shed 7 bases, and the junction held 8 bases outside the gene matches. This CDR3 has 15 amino acids. As DNA, the CDR3 is TGTGCCAGCAGTTTTGAGAGCGGGAGTACGAATGAGCAGTTCTTC. Its protein product is CASSFESGSTNEQFF.

This clone was recorded many times. V is TRBV5-5 and J is TRBJ2-7; TRBD1 might be the D (6 bases). CDR3 size: 14 residues. With 3 bases removed from V and 2 bases from J, the gap between germline ends came to 12 bases. Germline V gives CDR1 SGHKS, CDR2 YYEKEE (reference sequence). CDR3 sequence: CASSSTGSTYEQYF. Written as DNA, the CDR3 is TGTGCCAGCAGCTCTACAGGGAGCACCTACGAGCAGTACTTC.

This clone appeared many times. The rearrangement uses TRBV18 and TRBJ2-3; 7 bases fit TRBD2. The germline V gene encodes CDR1 KGHSH and CDR2 LQKENI. The CDR3 runs to 17 residues. V was clipped by 0 bases and J by 2 bases; unmatched bases: 8. CDR3 nucleotides: TGTGCCAGCTCACCACCGAACGGGGGGTCTTACACAGATACGCAGTATTTT. Its translation: CASSPPNGGSYTDTQYF.

Written as DNA, the CDR3 is TGTGCCAGCAGTTGGGGCGCGTCTGGGGCCAACGTCCTGACTTTC. Encoded protein: CASSWGASGANVLTF. The J gene is TRBJ2-6, the V gene TRBV6-5; a weak D match, TRBD1 (5 bases). The CDR3 is 15 residues long. CDR1 and CDR2 (germline): MNHEY, SVGAGI. V lost 4 bases and J lost 1, with 8 bases in between.

This clone has only a few counts. The chain carries TRBV7-3 and TRBJ2-2, with 10 nucleotides matching TRBD1. The V gene's germline CDR1 is SGHTA and CDR2 FQGTGA. This CDR3 contains 15 residues. Trimming at V came to 5 bases and at J to 5 bases, leaving 5 bases not matched to a gene. The CDR3 bases are TGTGCCAGCAGCCCGACAGGGGGCAGTACCGGGGAGCTGTTTTTT. Residues: CASSPTGGSTGELFF.

This clone was found many times. V gene TRBV11-3 combines with J gene TRBJ1-1, with unresolved D. The ends were cut back, 2 bases at V and 3 bases at J, with 7 bases in the middle. Looked up from germline, CDR1 is SGHNT and CDR2 is YENEEA. The CDR3 extends over 13 amino acids. The CDR3 DNA reads as TGTGCCAGCAGCTTAACTATTCACACTGAAGCTTTCTTT. Its protein product is CASSLTIHTEAFF.

V gene TRBV11-1 combines with J gene TRBJ2-7; tentative D call: TRBD1 (6 bases). Germline CDR1 is SGHAT and CDR2 is FQDESV (reference sequence). V lost 5 bases and J 11 bases, leaving 16 bases between the germline ends. The CDR3 is 12 amino acids. CDR3 amino acids: CASSPDGAGEYF. DNA for the CDR3: TGTGCCAGCAGCCCAGACGGGGCAGGGGAGTACTTC.

This clone was seen a handful of times. The rearrangement links TRBV24-1 to TRBJ2-2; 7 nucleotides line up with TRBD1. The CDR3 has 15 amino acids. V lost 6 bases to trimming and J lost 1 base; unmatched junction nucleotides: 4. The germline CDR1 and CDR2 sequences are KGHDR and SFDVKD. This CDR3 reads CATSPGQVNTGELFF. DNA for the CDR3: TGTGCCACCAGTCCCGGACAGGTGAACACCGGGGAGCTGTTTTTT.

This clone was detected many times. V and J are TRBV6-5 and TRBJ2-5, with D possibly being TRBD2 (5 bases). Trimming stripped 0 bases from V and 4 bases from J, with 12 bases between. The CDR3 has 15 amino acids. Germline loops: CDR1 MNHEY, CDR2 SVGAGI. The CDR3 loop reads CASSYSFSSLETQYF. In nucleotides, the CDR3 is TGTGCCAGCAGTTACTCTTTTTCTAGCCTAGAGACCCAGTACTTC.

This clone was detected many times. This chain links TRBV2 with TRBJ1-1, with a weak D call TRBD1 (5 bases). The CDR3 spans 13 residues. Trimming removed 4 bases at V and 3 bases at J, with 9 bases between. Germline loops: CDR1 SNHLY, CDR2 FYNNEI. CDR3 sequence: CASSGSRDTEAFF. CDR3 DNA sequence: TGTGCCAGCAGTGGCTCCAGGGACACTGAAGCTTTCTTT.

V gene TRBV25-1 combines with J gene TRBJ1-6; maybe TRBD1 (6 bases). From germline, CDR1 is MGHDK and CDR2 SYGVNS. This CDR3 region has 17 residues. The ends were cut back, 5 bases at V and 3 bases at J, with 17 bases in the middle. The CDR3 DNA follows: TGTGCCAGCAGTCCCCTAGACAGGTCTAACTATAATTCACCCCTCCACTTT. Residues: CASSPLDRSNYNSPLHF.